The following is a T cell receptor (beta chain) sequence with its context. Its target is unknown. Full-length variable regions came from constant-region reverse primers plus semi-nested Nested Universal Primer A PCR. MiXCR, run by TCRdb on the 5' RACE reads, gives a single entry per CDR3 protein. The table records around 37,000 distinct CDR3 sequences, 25% to 30% of them present only once. J was trimmed by 6 bases and V by 2 bases; bases with no gene match: 4. This CDR3 has 13 amino acids. CDR1 and CDR2 from the germline V gene are SQVTM and ANQGSEA. Regarding the study as a whole: Tumor memory CD4+ T cell TCR gene usage clustered with blood and lymph node memory CD4+ cells and lymph node naive CD4+ cells.

The clonotype comes from a female donor with breast cancer. The V call is TRBV29-1, the J call TRBJ2-1; 7 bases are a match to TRBD2. Sequenced: memory CD4+ T cells sorted from a lymph node. As to subset: memory CD4+ T cells, CD4+CD45RO+CD25-. CDR3 coding DNA: TGCAGCGTTGAAACTAGCGTGGGCAATGAGCAGTTCTTC. It encodes CSVETSVGNEQFF.